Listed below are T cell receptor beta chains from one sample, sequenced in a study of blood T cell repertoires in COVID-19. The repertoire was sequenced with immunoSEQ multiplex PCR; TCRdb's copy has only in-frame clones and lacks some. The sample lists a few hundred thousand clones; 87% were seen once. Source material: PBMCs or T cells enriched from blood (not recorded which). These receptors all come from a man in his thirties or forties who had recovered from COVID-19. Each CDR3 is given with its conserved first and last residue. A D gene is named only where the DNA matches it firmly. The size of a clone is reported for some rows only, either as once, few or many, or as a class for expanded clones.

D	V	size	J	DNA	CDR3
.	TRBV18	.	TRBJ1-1	TGTGCCAGCTCACCCCAGGGAGGGTCGAACACTGAAGCTTTCTTT	CASSPQGGSNTEAFF
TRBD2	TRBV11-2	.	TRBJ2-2	TGTGCCAGCAGCTTGATCGGACTAGCGGGGGCAGGCACCGGGGAGCTGTTTTTT	CASSLIGLAGAGTGELFF
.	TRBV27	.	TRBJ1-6	TGTGCCAGCAGTTTCCTTTCCACGGATTCACCCCTCCACTTT	CASSFLSTDSPLHF
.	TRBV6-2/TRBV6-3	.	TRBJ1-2	TGTGCCAGCAGTTACTCGCTAGGGGCGAACTATGGCTACACCTTC	CASSYSLGANYGYTF
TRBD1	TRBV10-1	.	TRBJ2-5	TGCGCCAGCAGTGAGTCGGGGACAGGCGTTGGGACCCAGTACTTC	CASSESGTGVGTQYF
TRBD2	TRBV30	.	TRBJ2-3	TGTGCCTGGAGGGCGGGACTAGCAGTAGATACGCAGTATTTT	CAWRAGLAVDTQYF
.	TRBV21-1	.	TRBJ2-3	TGTGCCAGCAGCAAAAAGCGGGACCCATATTCAGATACGCAGTATTTT	CASSKKRDPYSDTQYF
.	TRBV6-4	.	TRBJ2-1	TGTGCCAGCTCCTCGCAAGGGGGGGGTTTGAATGAGCAGTTCTTC	CASSSQGGGLNEQFF
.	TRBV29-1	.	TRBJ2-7	TGCAGCGTCCGGGACTACGAGCAGTACTTC	CSVRDYEQYF
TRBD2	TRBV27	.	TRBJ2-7	TGTGCCAGCAGCCCAGGGGGAGCGGGGGGGTCCGACTACGAGCAGTACTTC	CASSPGGAGGSDYEQYF
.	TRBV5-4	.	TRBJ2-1	TGTGCCAGCAGCTTCGAGAATGAGCAGTTCTTC	CASSFENEQFF
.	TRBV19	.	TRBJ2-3	TGTGCCAGTAAGCAGGCGGGAAACACAGATACGCAGTATTTT	CASKQAGNTDTQYF
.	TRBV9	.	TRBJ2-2	TGTGCCAGCAGACAAACAGTAAACACCGGGGAGCTGTTTTTT	CASRQTVNTGELFF
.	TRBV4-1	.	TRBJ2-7	TGCGCCAGCAGCCAAGATATCACAGGGAGGGCCTACGAGCAGTACTTC	CASSQDITGRAYEQYF
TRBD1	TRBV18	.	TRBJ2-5	TGTGCCAGCTCTCGAAATCAGGGGGCTGAGACCCAGTACTTC	CASSRNQGAETQYF
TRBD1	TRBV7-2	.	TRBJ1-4	TGTGCCAGCAGCCGTGGGACAGTTTTTGAAAAACTGTTTTTT	CASSRGTVFEKLFF
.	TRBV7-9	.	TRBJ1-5	TGTGCCAGCAGCTTAGTATCGGGGGGGAGCAATCAGCCCCAGCATTTT	CASSLVSGGSNQPQHF
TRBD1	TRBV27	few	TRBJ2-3	TGTGCCAGCAGTCCTTATTTCTCCGCGGGACAGGGCTACACAGATACGCAGTATTTT	CASSPYFSAGQGYTDTQYF